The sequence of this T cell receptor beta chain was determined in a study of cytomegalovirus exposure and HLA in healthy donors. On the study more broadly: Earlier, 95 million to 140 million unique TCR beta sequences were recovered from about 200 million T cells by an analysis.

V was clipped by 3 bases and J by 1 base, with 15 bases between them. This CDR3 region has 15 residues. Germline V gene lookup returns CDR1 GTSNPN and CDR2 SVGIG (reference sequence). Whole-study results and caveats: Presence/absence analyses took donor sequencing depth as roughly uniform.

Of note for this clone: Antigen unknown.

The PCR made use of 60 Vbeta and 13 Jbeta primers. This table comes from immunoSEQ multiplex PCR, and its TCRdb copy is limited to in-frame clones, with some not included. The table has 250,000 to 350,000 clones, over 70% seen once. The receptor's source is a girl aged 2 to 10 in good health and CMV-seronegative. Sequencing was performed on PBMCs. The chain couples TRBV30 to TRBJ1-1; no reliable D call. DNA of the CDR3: TGTGCCTGGAGGCGCGGGGAGGTAACGAACACTGAAGCTTTCTTT. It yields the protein CAWRRGEVTNTEAFF.